The 14 T cell receptor beta chains in this list originate from one sample, sequenced in a study of blood T cell repertoires in COVID-19. Assay: immunoSEQ multiplex PCR; the TCRdb copy retains only in-frame clones and omits some. The sample gives 130,000 to 150,000 clones, about 87% of which show up once; less than 0.95% is in the top ten. Sequencing was done on a sample of peripheral blood. Receptors originate from a woman in her 50s with acute or convalescent COVID-19.

The rearrangement joins TRBV30 to TRBJ1-2; no firm D call. V gave up 4 bases and J gave up 4 bases, with 16 bases separating them. This CDR3 has 14 amino acids. Germline assignment: CDR1 GTSNPN and CDR2 SVGIG (reference sequence). In DNA, the CDR3 is TGTGCCTGGAACCCTAAGAGCCTCGGCTATGGCTACACCTTC. Protein product: CAWNPKSLGYGYTF.

The V and J genes are TRBV24-1 and TRBJ1-2; maybe TRBD1 (6 bases). Trimming shortened V by 12 bases and J by 2 bases, and 21 bases separated the two germline ends. The CDR3 has 15 residues. The V gene's germline CDR1 is KGHDR and CDR2 SFDVKD. The CDR3 sequence is CAVADGAGTNYGYTF. The CDR3 DNA follows: TGTGCCGTGGCGGATGGGGCAGGGACAAACTATGGCTACACCTTC.

The chain carries TRBV12-3 or TRBV12-4 and TRBJ1-2; the D is unclear. The CDR3 extends over 13 amino acids. V was pared by 1 base and J by 2 bases, with 5 bases between. DNA for the CDR3: TGTGCCAGCAGTTTAGAACAGAACTATGGCTACACCTTC. It is translated as CASSLEQNYGYTF.

This clone was seen just once. The gene calls are TRBV19 and TRBJ1-1; 9 nucleotides line up with TRBD1. The CDR3 runs 14 residues. V dropped 5 bases and J dropped 4; count of bases not matched to a gene: 5. Germline loops: CDR1 LNHDA, CDR2 SQIVND (reference sequence). CDR3 sequence reads: CASSVTGGVTEAFF. The DNA for the CDR3 is TGTGCCAGTAGTGTGACAGGGGGAGTCACTGAAGCTTTCTTT.

The chain joins TRBV27 to TRBJ2-7; D uncertain. V was trimmed by 0 bases and J by 4 bases, leaving 13 bases between them. CDR1 and CDR2 (germline): MNHEY, SMNVEV (reference sequence). The CDR3 runs 15 residues. CDR3 coding DNA: TGTGCCAGCAGTTTATCGTCACATCTGCAATACGAGCAGTACTTC. The encoded protein is CASSLSSHLQYEQYF.

In DNA, the CDR3 is TGTGCCAGCAGCTTGGCCTGGACAGGGTCCTACGAGCAGTACTTC. Translating gives CASSLAWTGSYEQYF. The chain has TRBV5-6 and TRBJ2-7; 8 nucleotides align to TRBD1. Germline values: CDR1 SGHDT, CDR2 YYEEEE. This CDR3 has 15 amino acids. J gave up 1 base and V 0 bases, and 3 bases lay outside the gene matches. Using reference TRBV5-6 and TRBJ2-7 for the parts outside the CDR3, the full variable domain is DAGVTQSPTHLIKTRGQQVTLRCSPKSGHDTVSWYQQALGQGPQFIFQYYEEEERQRGNFPDRFSGHQFPNYSSELNVNALLLGDSALYLCASSLAWTGSYEQYFGPGTRLTVT.

This rearrangement joins TRBV6-6 to TRBJ1-3; tentative D call: TRBD1 (6 bases). V was shortened by 6 bases and J by 7 bases, with 19 bases between the two germline ends. Germline V gives CDR1 MNHNY, CDR2 SVGAGI (reference sequence). This CDR3 comprises 15 residues. The CDR3 DNA reads as TGTGCCAGCAGCCAATTCCAGGGGAGTAGGAACACCATATATTTT. It is translated as CASSQFQGSRNTIYF.

The CDR3 DNA follows: TGTGCCAGCAGTGAAGGGGGAGGCATGGATGAAGCTTTCTTT. Amino acids: CASSEGGGMDEAFF. The V call is TRBV2, the J call TRBJ1-1; D ambiguous. Germline V gene sequence: CDR1 SNHLY, CDR2 FYNNEI. The CDR3 covers 14 residues. Trimming took off 1 base at V and 7 bases at J, with 13 bases between the two ends.

This rearrangement joins TRBV3-1 (or the pseudogene TRBV3-2) to TRBJ2-2, with 8 bases fitting TRBD2. The CDR3 totals 15 residues. V trimming: 1 base; J trimming: 5 bases; junction bases outside the gene matches: 3. Germline V gene lookup returns CDR1 LGHDT and CDR2 YNNKEL (reference sequence). The CDR3 coding sequence is TGTGCCAGCAGCCAAGCTAGCGGGCGGACCGGGGAGCTGTTTTTT. Translation: CASSQASGRTGELFF.

The chain employs TRBV18 and TRBJ2-2; TRBD2 agrees at 9 bases. Trimming cost V 3 bases and J 1 base; bases outside gene matches: 6. This CDR3 region has 17 residues. Germline CDR1 and CDR2: KGHSH and LQKENI. The CDR3 loop reads CASSPDLAGRNTGELFF. CDR3 sequence (DNA): TGTGCCAGCTCACCCGATCTAGCGGGGAGGAACACCGGGGAGCTGTTTTTT.

This chain links TRBV5-1 with TRBJ2-6; D possibly corresponds to TRBD1 (6 bases). V lost 0 bases and J 0 bases, leaving 13 bases between the germline ends. Germline lookup yields CDR1 SGHRS and CDR2 YFSETQ. The CDR3 runs 18 residues. The CDR3 reads CASSLDGTHYSGANVLTF. In nucleotides, the CDR3 is TGCGCCAGCAGCTTGGACGGGACACACTACTCTGGGGCCAACGTCCTGACTTTC.

The chain joins TRBV5-1 to TRBJ2-3, with TRBD2 matching 13 bases. The J segment lost 2 bases and the V segment lost 4 bases, leaving 4 bases of the junction unmatched. The CDR3 is made up of 16 amino acids. Per germline, CDR1 SGHRS and CDR2 YFSETQ. In DNA form, the CDR3 reads TGCGCCAGCAGCAAGGGACTAGCGGGACCCACAGATACGCAGTATTTT. Its translation is CASSKGLAGPTDTQYF.

This rearrangement joins TRBV19 to TRBJ2-1, with D possibly matching TRBD2 (5 bases). V shed 6 bases and J shed 7 bases, with 19 bases lying between them. CDR3 length: 15 amino acids. Germline-derived CDR1 and CDR2 are LNHDA and SQIVND (reference sequence). In DNA form, the CDR3 reads TGTGCCAGTAGATATGGGTCGGGGATAGATAATGAGCAGTTCTTC. This sequence encodes CASRYGSGIDNEQFF.

V is TRBV10-2 and J is TRBJ2-3; D perhaps matches TRBD2 (5 bases). The CDR3 runs to 12 residues. Trimming took off 6 bases at V and 8 bases at J, with 12 bases between the two ends. Germline V gene data show CDR1 as WSHSY and CDR2 as SAAADI. The CDR3 region is CASSEVGSTQYF. The CDR3 region has the DNA TGCGCCAGCAGCGAGGTGGGGAGTACGCAGTATTTT.